The TCR beta chain described here comes from a study of cytomegalovirus exposure and HLA in healthy donors. Overall study findings and caveats: It is likely that the observed cluster of highly shared sequence variants was a sequencing artifact. V- and J-gene trimming of TCR beta was linked (in a later analysis) to a missense DCLRE1C variant.

V trimming: 1 base; J trimming: 4 bases; junction bases outside the gene matches: 6. The CDR3 loop spans 16 amino acids. Germline CDR1 and CDR2: SGHTA and FQGNSA. Regarding this clone: Its antigen remains unknown.

Primers included in the PCR were 60 Vbeta and 13 Jbeta primers. Repertoires were generated with immunoSEQ multiplex PCR, while TCRdb's copy carries only in-frame clones and drops some. The table records 70,000 to 95,000 clones, roughly 58% of them present only once. This sequence originates from a woman aged 30 to 39 in good health and CMV-seropositive. The chain recombines TRBV7-2 with TRBJ2-3; 9 nucleotides align to TRBD2. Sequenced: PBMCs. This chain's CDR3 is CASSLVASGVPDTQYF. Written as DNA, the CDR3 is TGTGCCAGCAGCTTAGTGGCTAGCGGGGTCCCAGATACGCAGTATTTT. Supplemented by reference TRBV7-2 and TRBJ2-3, the full variable domain reads GAGVSQSPSNKVTEKGKDVELRCDPISGHTALYWYRQSLGQGLEFLIYFQGNSAPDKSGLPSDRFSAERTGGSVSTLTIQRTQQEDSAVYLCASSLVASGVPDTQYFGPGTRLTVL.